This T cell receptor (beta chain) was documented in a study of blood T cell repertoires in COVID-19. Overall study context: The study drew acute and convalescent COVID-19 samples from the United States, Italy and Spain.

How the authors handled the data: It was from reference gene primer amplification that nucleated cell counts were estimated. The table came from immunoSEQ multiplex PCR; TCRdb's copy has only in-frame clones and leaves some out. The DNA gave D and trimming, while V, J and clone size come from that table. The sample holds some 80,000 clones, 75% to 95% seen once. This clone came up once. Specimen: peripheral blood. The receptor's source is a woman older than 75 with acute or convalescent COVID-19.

CDR3 in DNA: TGTGCCAGCAGCTCGACGGGACTAGCGGGGGTATTCGATGAGCAGTTCTTC. Protein sequence: CASSSTGLAGVFDEQFF. The V call is TRBV7-3, the J call TRBJ2-1; TRBD2 aligns across 14 bases. This CDR3 has 17 residues. Trimming took 4 bases from V and 8 from J; bases not matched to a gene: 10. CDR1 SGHTA and CDR2 FQGTGA come from the germline V gene. Looking up the rest from reference TRBV7-3 and TRBJ2-1 gives the full variable domain: GAGVSQTPSNKVTEKGKYVELRCDPISGHTALYWYRQSLGQGPEFLIYFQGTGAADDSGLPNDRFFAVRPEGSVSTLKIQRTERGDSAVYLCASSSTGLAGVFDEQFFGPGTRLTVL.